One sample yielded the 21 T cell receptor beta chains listed below, sequenced in a study of early T cells in non-severe SARS-CoV-2 infection. TCRdb re-called the 5' RACE reads through MiXCR, storing one row per CDR3 protein. The table shows about 29,000 distinct CDR3 sequences, with roughly 5% occurring only once. The sample comprised whole blood. The receptors stem from an adult who was a healthcare worker with PCR-confirmed SARS-CoV-2 infection or an uninfected control (not recorded which).

This clonotype has ten or more counts. The CDR3 reads CSAPPNIYEQYF. CDR3 DNA: TGCAGTGCCCCCCCTAACATCTACGAGCAGTACTTC. This chain connects TRBV20-1 to TRBJ2-7; D gene ambiguous. The CDR3 extends over 12 amino acids. V was cut by 6 bases and J by 3 bases, with 12 bases left in between. The germline gives CDR1 DFQATT, CDR2 SNEGSKA (reference sequence).

This clonotype was seen ten or more times. The chain combines TRBV27 with TRBJ1-1; D not certain. This CDR3 region has 13 residues. Trimming left V 1 base short and J 3 bases short, with 6 bases between. Germline CDR1 MNHEY, CDR2 SMNVEV (reference sequence). The CDR3 sequence: CASSLFPDTEAFF. The CDR3 DNA reads TGTGCCAGCAGTTTATTCCCCGACACTGAAGCTTTCTTT.

This clonotype was detected ten times or more. This chain uses TRBV6-5 with TRBJ1-1, with D maybe TRBD1 (5 bases). Trimming left V 2 bases short and J 11 bases short, with 18 bases between. From germline, CDR1 is MNHEY and CDR2 SVGAGI. There are 14 residues in the CDR3. The CDR3 region has the DNA TGTGCCAGCAGTTACACCCGTAGCGGGGGAATCGCTTTCTTT. It encodes CASSYTRSGGIAFF.

Ten or more counts support this clonotype. The J gene is TRBJ2-7, the V gene TRBV20-1; no definite D call. The CDR3 runs 13 residues. V dropped 6 bases and J dropped 3 bases, with 15 bases sitting between them. The germline gives CDR1 DFQATT, CDR2 SNEGSKA (reference sequence). CDR3 nucleotides: TGCAGTGCCATTAACGGAGAGCGCTACGAGCAGTACTTC. The encoded protein is CSAINGERYEQYF.

This clonotype was recorded at least ten times. The chain links TRBV10-3 to TRBJ1-1, with D possibly matching TRBD1 (6 bases). The ends were cut back, 10 bases at V and 1 base at J, with 10 bases in the middle. Germline assignment: CDR1 ENHRY and CDR2 SYGVKD. CDR3 length: 12 amino acids. DNA for the CDR3: TGTGCCACAGGACAGCCGAACACTGAAGCTTTCTTT. Its protein product is CATGQPNTEAFF.

V and J are TRBV6-1 and TRBJ2-7, with D uncertain. The CDR3 sequence is 15 residues long. Trimming removed 4 bases from V and 0 bases from J, with 13 bases in between. CDR1 and CDR2 from the germline V gene are MNHNS and SASEGT. CDR3: CASSGLSSSSYEQYF. The CDR3 DNA reads TGTGCCAGCAGTGGATTAAGCAGTAGCTCCTACGAGCAGTACTTC.

The table lists this clonotype with many counts. This chain joins TRBV18 and TRBJ2-7, with D tentatively TRBD1 or TRBD2 (5 bases each). Trimming removed 2 bases at V and 2 bases at J, with 7 bases between. The CDR3 has 13 residues. Germline loops: CDR1 KGHSH, CDR2 LQKENI. CDR3 in DNA: TGTGCCAGCTCACCAGGGGGTCCCTACGAGCAGTACTTC. Its translation is CASSPGGPYEQYF.

This clonotype came up many times. CDR3 region: CASSSRVDGRNQPQHF. Here the CDR3 DNA reads TGTGCCAGCAGTTCTCGGGTAGATGGCAGGAATCAGCCCCAGCATTTT. The V call is TRBV12-3 or TRBV12-4, the J call TRBJ1-5, with no clear D. The CDR3 is made up of 16 amino acids. Trimming took 4 bases from V and 4 from J, leaving 17 bases between them.

This clonotype was seen repeatedly, ten times or more. The chain links TRBV20-1 to TRBJ2-3; TRBD2 matches 9 bases. CDR1 is DFQATT and CDR2 is SNEGSKA in the germline V gene (reference sequence). The CDR3 has 15 residues. J lost 7 bases, V lost 6 bases, and 14 bases had no gene match. The CDR3 loop reads CSATSPSGAPYTQYF. The CDR3 DNA reads as TGCAGTGCAACCTCCCCTAGCGGGGCCCCTTATACGCAGTATTTT.

This clonotype was found many times. The rearrangement uses TRBV7-7 and TRBJ2-3; TRBD1 agrees at 7 bases. V was pared by 5 bases and J by 3 bases, with 2 bases of the junction left unmatched. The CDR3 has 13 residues. The V gene's germline CDR1 is SSHAT and CDR2 FNYEAQ (reference sequence). DNA of the CDR3: TGTGCCAGCAGCCTACAGGGGACAGATACGCAGTATTTT. Translated, it gives CASSLQGTDTQYF.

This clonotype was observed at least ten times. V gene TRBV18 combines with J gene TRBJ2-5, with D hard to call. Trimming took 2 bases from V and 0 from J, leaving 4 bases between them. From germline, CDR1 is KGHSH and CDR2 LQKENI. The CDR3 length is 13 residues. The CDR3 loop is CASSPTNQETQYF. The CDR3 bases are TGTGCCAGCTCACCAACGAACCAAGAGACCCAGTACTTC.

Many counts were recorded for this clonotype. The chain uses TRBV7-9 and TRBJ2-1; D possibly corresponds to TRBD2 (6 bases). The CDR3 is made up of 15 amino acids. The ends were cut back, 6 bases at V and 2 bases at J, with 14 bases in the middle. Per germline, CDR1 SEHNR and CDR2 FQNEAQ (reference sequence). Here the CDR3 reads CASSQAGSTYNEQFF. CDR3 sequence (DNA): TGTGCCAGCAGTCAAGCGGGCTCCACCTACAATGAGCAGTTCTTC.

Many counts were recorded for this clonotype. The chain has TRBV29-1 and TRBJ2-7, with 15 bases lining up with TRBD2. Germline assignment: CDR1 SQVTM and CDR2 ANQGSEA. The CDR3 length is 15 residues. V was pared by 6 bases and J by 2 bases, with 5 bases of the junction left unmatched. The chain's CDR3 is CSVTGTSGRTYEQYF. Here the CDR3 DNA reads TGCAGCGTAACCGGGACTAGCGGGAGGACCTACGAGCAGTACTTC.

V and J are TRBV29-1 and TRBJ2-5; 13 nucleotides agree with TRBD2. Germline CDR1 and CDR2: SQVTM and ANQGSEA. The CDR3 spans 16 residues. V lost 4 bases and J lost 4; bases outside the gene matches: 9. CDR3: CSVGWTSGSVAETQYF. DNA for the CDR3: TGCAGCGTTGGTTGGACTAGCGGGAGTGTAGCAGAGACCCAGTACTTC. Filled out from reference TRBV29-1 and TRBJ2-5, the complete variable domain reads SAVISQKPSRDICQRGTSLTIQCQVDSQVTMMFWYRQQPGQSLTLIATANQGSEATYESGFVIDKFPISRPNLTFSTLTVSNMSPEDSSIYLCSVGWTSGSVAETQYFGPGTRLLVL.

This clonotype has at least ten counts. The CDR3 nucleotides read TGTGCCAGCAGCAAAGGGTTAGGGACTGTGAGTGAATCGTGCTTCTTC. Its protein product is CASSKGLGTVSESCFF. The rearrangement uses TRBV7-2 and TRBJ2-1; D might be TRBD2 (6 bases). This CDR3 region has 16 residues. V lost 5 bases to trimming and J lost 16 bases, with 30 bases between them. Germline V gene data show CDR1 as SGHTA and CDR2 as FQGNSA.

This clonotype has a count of ten or more. This sequence joins TRBV11-3 and TRBJ2-2; D perhaps matches TRBD1 (5 bases). V was clipped by 4 bases and J by 3 bases, with 9 bases between them. Looked up from germline, CDR1 is SGHNT and CDR2 is YENEEA. CDR3 length: 14 residues. The CDR3 DNA is TGTGCCAGCAGCTCCTCAGGGCACACCGGGGAGCTGTTTTTT. Translating gives CASSSSGHTGELFF.

There are many counts of this clonotype. This chain links TRBV28 with TRBJ2-5; 14 bases match TRBD2. J lost 4 bases, V lost 5 bases, and 12 bases had no gene match. This CDR3 is 18 amino acids long. Germline assignment: CDR1 MDHEN and CDR2 SYDVKM. CDR3 in DNA: TGTGCCAGCAGTCTACCGGGACTAGCGGGAGCATGGGGAGAGACCCAGTACTTC. Protein: CASSLPGLAGAWGETQYF. The full variable domain, completed using reference TRBV28 and TRBJ2-5, is DVKVTQSSRYLVKRTGEKVFLECVQDMDHENMFWYRQDPGLGLRLIYFSYDVKMKEKGDIPEGYSVSREKKERFSLILESASTNQTSMYLCASSLPGLAGAWGETQYFGPGTRLLVL.

This clonotype was seen repeatedly, ten times or more. The genes are TRBV29-1 and TRBJ1-1, with TRBD1 identical over 12 bases. The CDR3 runs 17 residues. Germline CDR1 and CDR2: SQVTM and ANQGSEA. V shed 4 bases, J shed 4 bases, and the junction held 13 bases outside the gene matches. The CDR3 DNA follows: TGCAGCGTTGGAACATACCCGGGACAGGGGGCGCGCACTGAAGCTTTCTTT. This gives the protein CSVGTYPGQGARTEAFF.

This clonotype was counted many times. The gene calls are TRBV20-1 and TRBJ1-2, with D possibly TRBD1 on 6 matching bases. Germline assignment: CDR1 DFQATT and CDR2 SNEGSKA (reference sequence). Trimming left V 5 bases short and J 2 bases short, with 15 bases between. This CDR3 comprises 14 residues. The CDR3 is CSASQGSGNYGYTF. The DNA for the CDR3 is TGCAGTGCTTCTCAGGGGTCGGGGAACTATGGCTACACCTTC.

This clonotype was recorded at least ten times. The genes are TRBV11-3 and TRBJ1-1; possibly TRBD1 for D (5 bases). Germline values: CDR1 SGHNT, CDR2 YENEEA. V was cut by 5 bases and J by 1 base, with 8 bases left in between. The CDR3 length is 13 residues. DNA for the CDR3: TGTGCCAGCAGCACCACAGGGAACACTGAAGCTTTCTTT. It encodes CASSTTGNTEAFF.

This clonotype was seen many times. This chain links TRBV4-2 with TRBJ1-1; 8 positions agree with TRBD1. Germline lookup yields CDR1 LGHNA and CDR2 YNFKEQ. The ends lost 3 bases at V and 1 base at J; junction bases unmatched: 4. The CDR3 contains 15 residues. The CDR3 loop reads CASSHETGENTEAFF. CDR3 DNA: TGTGCCAGCAGCCATGAGACAGGGGAGAACACTGAAGCTTTCTTT.